These T cell receptor beta chains were read from a single sample in a study of T cell repertoires in cytomegalovirus infection. TCRdb passed the reads through MiXCR, listing each CDR3 protein once. The repertoire has approximately 300,000 distinct CDR3 sequences, roughly 28% of them found once; the top ten carry around 18%. The antigens of these receptors remain unknown. The source material was cultured PBMCs, sampled from culture after CMV antigen stimulation. The receptors here all came from a human donor in good health (CMV status not recorded). Some clones in this sample may be carry-over from other donors' samples. Each CDR3 is given with its conserved first and last residue. Each record gives: clone size, D gene, V gene, J gene, CDR3 DNA, CDR3 protein. A D gene is named only where the DNA matches it firmly. Size tells how often a clone was seen (once, few, many) or the class of an expanded clone, and some rows leave it out.

size: .
D: .
V: TRBV23-1
J: TRBJ2-1
DNA: TGCGCCAGCAGTCATCCCGACAGGTCCTACAATGAGCAGTTCTTC
CDR3: CASSHPDRSYNEQFF

size: .
D: .
V: TRBV7-9
J: TRBJ1-2
DNA: TGTGCCAGCAGCAAACCCCCAGGGGTTAACTATGGCTACACCTTC
CDR3: CASSKPPGVNYGYTF

size: .
D: TRBD2
V: TRBV12-3/TRBV12-4
J: TRBJ2-5
DNA: TGTGCCAGCAGACGGACTAGCGGGGGACTCGGGGAGACCCAGTACTTC
CDR3: CASRRTSGGLGETQYF

size: many
D: .
V: TRBV11-2
J: TRBJ1-1
DNA: TGTGCCAGCAGCTTACAGGGAAGTCGGGCCGGACGGGGAGCTTTCTTT
CDR3: CASSLQGSRAGRGAFF

size: few
D: .
V: TRBV6-6
J: TRBJ1-5
DNA: TGTGCCAGCAGTTACTCCCGTAACGAGCCCCAGCATTTT
CDR3: CASSYSRNEPQHF

size: .
D: TRBD2
V: TRBV2
J: TRBJ2-7
DNA: TGTGCCAGCAGTGTGAGTAGCGGGGGAGCCGAACCCTACGAGCAGTACTTC
CDR3: CASSVSSGGAEPYEQYF

size: .
D: .
V: TRBV19
J: TRBJ2-7
DNA: TGTGCCAGTAGTATGAGCCAGCCTGGTGAACAGTACTTC
CDR3: CASSMSQPGEQYF

size: few
D: .
V: TRBV10-2
J: TRBJ2-5
DNA: TGCGCCAGCAGTGAGGCCCTACGGGAGACCCAGTACTTC
CDR3: CASSEALRETQYF

size: few
D: .
V: TRBV7-2
J: TRBJ2-1
DNA: TGTGCCAGCAGCTTGCCGACAGGGGGGACTAGCGAGCCCTCCTACAATGAGCAGTTCTTC
CDR3: CASSLPTGGTSEPSYNEQFF

size: .
D: .
V: TRBV19
J: TRBJ1-2
DNA: TGTGCCAGTAGTATCAAAGGAACCAACTATGGCTACACCTTC
CDR3: CASSIKGTNYGYTF

size: .
D: .
V: TRBV7-9
J: TRBJ2-5
DNA: TGTGCCAGCAGCTTCCAAAACACCCGCGAGACCCAGTACTTC
CDR3: CASSFQNTRETQYF

size: .
D: TRBD2
V: TRBV5-1
J: TRBJ2-1
DNA: TGCGCCAGCAGCTTGGAGGGACTACCGTACAATGAGCAGTTCTTC
CDR3: CASSLEGLPYNEQFF

size: many
D: .
V: TRBV6-1
J: TRBJ1-1
DNA: TGTGCCAGCAGCCGGGCTGTCGGCACTGAAGCTTTCTTT
CDR3: CASSRAVGTEAFF

size: .
D: .
V: TRBV7-9
J: TRBJ1-2
DNA: TGTGCCAGCAGCTTAGGTCCCCGGTGGGATGGCTACACCTTC
CDR3: CASSLGPRWDGYTF

size: few
D: .
V: TRBV5-1
J: TRBJ1-4
DNA: TGCGCCAGCAGCTTGTTGACCGGTGAAAAACTGTTTTTT
CDR3: CASSLLTGEKLFF

size: once
D: TRBD2
V: TRBV7-6
J: TRBJ2-2
DNA: TGTGCCAGCAGCTATTCTAGCGGGTCGAACACCGGGGAGCTGTTTTTT
CDR3: CASSYSSGSNTGELFF

size: .
D: .
V: TRBV11-3
J: TRBJ2-3
DNA: TGTGCCAGCAGCTTAGGGAGGAGGGATACGCAGTATTTT
CDR3: CASSLGRRDTQYF

size: .
D: .
V: TRBV6-6
J: TRBJ1-5
DNA: TGTGCCAGCAGTCCAGAGCATCAGCCCCAGCATTTT
CDR3: CASSPEHQPQHF

size: many
D: .
V: TRBV15
J: TRBJ1-2
DNA: TGTGCCACCAGCAGAGATGGTTGGGGGGCCTATGGCTACACCTTC
CDR3: CATSRDGWGAYGYTF

size: .
D: .
V: TRBV7-2
J: TRBJ2-2
DNA: TGTGCCAGCAGCTTAGTTGGGGACACCGGGGAGCTGTTTTTT
CDR3: CASSLVGDTGELFF

size: .
D: .
V: TRBV6-2/TRBV6-3
J: TRBJ1-1
DNA: TGTGCCAGCAGGAAGATTGTGTTGGCTGAAGCTTTCTTT
CDR3: CASRKIVLAEAFF

size: .
D: .
V: TRBV20-1
J: TRBJ2-2
DNA: TGCAGTGCTAGAGACCTTTTTCTGCGGGAAGGGGGCGGGGAGCTGTTTTTT
CDR3: CSARDLFLREGGGELFF

size: .
D: TRBD2
V: TRBV27
J: TRBJ2-1
DNA: TGTGCCAGCGGTTCACCCTTGGGACTAGCGGGAGGGCCAGCCAATGAGCAGTTCTTC
CDR3: CASGSPLGLAGGPANEQFF

size: few
D: TRBD1
V: TRBV7-3
J: TRBJ2-1
DNA: TGTGCCAGCAGCCCGGACAGGGACTCCTACAATGAGCAGTTCTTC
CDR3: CASSPDRDSYNEQFF

size: .
D: TRBD1
V: TRBV12-3/TRBV12-4
J: TRBJ1-1
DNA: TGTGCCAGCAGTTTTGGGGACAGGGACGTGGCTTTCTTT
CDR3: CASSFGDRDVAFF

size: .
D: .
V: TRBV7-9
J: TRBJ1-1
DNA: TGTGCCAGCAGCTTAGTCGTACGGGTGATGAACACTGAAGCTTTCTTT
CDR3: CASSLVVRVMNTEAFF

size: few
D: .
V: TRBV12-3/TRBV12-4
J: TRBJ2-7
DNA: TGTGCCAGCAGTCCCCCCGGGGGAAGGTTCGACGAGCAGTACTTC
CDR3: CASSPPGGRFDEQYF

size: .
D: .
V: TRBV29-1
J: TRBJ2-5
DNA: TGCAGCGTTGATGGAAGGAGAGATCAAGAGACCCAGTACTTC
CDR3: CSVDGRRDQETQYF

size: .
D: TRBD1
V: TRBV29-1
J: TRBJ1-5
DNA: TGCAGCGTTGAAGGGACAGGGGATCAGCCCCAGCATTTT
CDR3: CSVEGTGDQPQHF

size: .
D: .
V: TRBV12-3/TRBV12-4
J: TRBJ2-7
DNA: TGTGCCAGCAGTTTTTCCGGATCAAACTACGAGCAGTACTTC
CDR3: CASSFSGSNYEQYF

size: .
D: TRBD1
V: TRBV28
J: TRBJ1-5
DNA: TGTGCCAGCACCCGACAGGGGGCTAATCAGCCCCAGCATTTT
CDR3: CASTRQGANQPQHF

size: .
D: TRBD1
V: TRBV10-3
J: TRBJ2-7
DNA: TGTGCCATCAGTGACCCCGGGACAGGGGGGTCCTACGAGCAGTACTTC
CDR3: CAISDPGTGGSYEQYF

size: few
D: TRBD2
V: TRBV6-2/TRBV6-3
J: TRBJ2-1
DNA: TGTGCCAGCAGTTACCAGGCTAGCGGGAGTTTGAATGAGCAGTTCTTC
CDR3: CASSYQASGSLNEQFF

size: .
D: .
V: TRBV6-5
J: TRBJ1-6
DNA: TGTGCCAGCAGTTACTCGAAAAATAATTCACCCCTCCACTTT
CDR3: CASSYSKNNSPLHF

size: few
D: .
V: TRBV12-3/TRBV12-4
J: TRBJ1-1
DNA: TGTGCCAGCAGTTTCCCTCCTAACACTGAAGCTTTCTTT
CDR3: CASSFPPNTEAFF

size: few
D: .
V: TRBV4-1
J: TRBJ2-2
DNA: TGCGCCAGCAGCCAATTAGGGGCTGGGACCGGGGAGCTGTTTTTT
CDR3: CASSQLGAGTGELFF

size: few
D: .
V: TRBV7-9
J: TRBJ2-1
DNA: TGTGCCAGCAGCCTTCGGGGCCGTCCCAGCTCCTACAATGAGCAGTTCTTC
CDR3: CASSLRGRPSSYNEQFF

size: many
D: TRBD2
V: TRBV7-6
J: TRBJ2-4
DNA: TGTGCCAGCAGCTTAGCGCCGACTAGCGGTCTAGCCAAAAACATTCAGTACTTC
CDR3: CASSLAPTSGLAKNIQYF

size: .
D: .
V: TRBV28
J: TRBJ2-7
DNA: TGTGCCAGCAGTTTTGTCGGTTCTTACGAGCAGTACTTC
CDR3: CASSFVGSYEQYF

size: few
D: .
V: TRBV6-1
J: TRBJ1-5
DNA: TGTGCCAGCAGTGAAGAGTTCTCCCAGCCCCAGCATTTT
CDR3: CASSEEFSQPQHF